This T cell receptor beta chain was profiled in a study of shared clonotypes between healthy human individuals. Study-wide results and limits: Only blood was sampled, and tissue TCR repertoires likely differ from blood ones. Deeper or shallower sequencing was expected to change how clonotypes are shared among donors.

TCRdb's table, derived via immunoSEQ multiplex PCR, lists solely in-frame clones and lacks some. The sample consists of about half a million clones, 70% to 85% of them appearing once. In this sample, this clone turned up once. Its specificity is not known. Germline V lookup: CDR1 SGHTA, CDR2 FQGNSA. V was pared by 6 bases and J by 7 bases, with 12 bases between. This CDR3 has 13 amino acids. The source of this sequence is a woman in her forties in good health. Some clones in this sample may be carry-over from other donors' samples. This sequence joins TRBV7-2 and TRBJ2-2; no firm D call. The sample taken for sequencing was PBMCs. For the CDR3, the DNA is TGTGCCAGCAGAAAAAGTTACGGCGGGGAGCTGTTTTTT. Its protein product is CASRKSYGGELFF.